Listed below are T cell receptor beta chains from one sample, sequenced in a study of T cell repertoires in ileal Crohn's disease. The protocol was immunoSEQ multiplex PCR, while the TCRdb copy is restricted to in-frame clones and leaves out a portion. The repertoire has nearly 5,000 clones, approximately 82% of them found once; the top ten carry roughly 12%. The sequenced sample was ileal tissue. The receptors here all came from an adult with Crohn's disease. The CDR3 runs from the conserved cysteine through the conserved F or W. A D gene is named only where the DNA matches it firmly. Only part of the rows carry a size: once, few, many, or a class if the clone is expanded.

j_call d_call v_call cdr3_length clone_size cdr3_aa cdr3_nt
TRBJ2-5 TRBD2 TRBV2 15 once CASRGGWLAEETQYF TGTGCCAGCCGTGGTGGGTGGCTAGCGGAAGAGACCCAGTACTTC
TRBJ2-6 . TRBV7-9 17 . CASSLNDRSSGANVLTF TGTGCCAGCAGCTTAAATGACAGGTCCTCTGGGGCCAACGTCCTGACTTTC
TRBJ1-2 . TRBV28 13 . CASSLFGSYGYTF TGTGCCAGCAGTTTATTTGGTAGCTATGGCTACACCTTC
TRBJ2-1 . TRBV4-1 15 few CASSQVGTRWNEQFF TGCGCCAGCAGCCAAGTAGGCACTAGATGGAATGAGCAGTTCTTC
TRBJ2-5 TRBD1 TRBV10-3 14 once CAISEGTARETQYF TGTGCCATCAGTGAGGGGACAGCCAGAGAGACCCAGTACTTC
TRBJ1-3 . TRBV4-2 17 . CASSQDLVGEGGNTIYF TGTGCCAGCAGCCAAGATCTTGTGGGGGAGGGTGGAAACACCATATATTTT
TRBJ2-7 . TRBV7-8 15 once CASSLRQGGSYEQYF TGTGCCAGCAGCTTAAGGCAGGGTGGTTCCTACGAGCAGTACTTC
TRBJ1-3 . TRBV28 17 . CASSSLGSGGAGNTIYF TGTGCCAGCAGTTCCCTAGGGTCGGGGGGAGCTGGAAACACCATATATTTT
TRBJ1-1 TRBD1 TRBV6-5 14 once CASRGQGAGTEAFF TGTGCCAGCAGGGGACAGGGGGCAGGCACTGAAGCTTTCTTT
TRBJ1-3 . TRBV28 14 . CASKTPSSGNTIYF TGTGCCAGCAAGACACCGAGCTCTGGAAACACCATATATTTT
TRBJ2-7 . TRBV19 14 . CASSIGPGSYEQYF TGTGCCAGTAGTATAGGGCCGGGCTCCTACGAGCAGTACTTC
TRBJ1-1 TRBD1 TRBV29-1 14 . CSVEGQGWCTEAFF TGCAGCGTTGAAGGACAGGGATGGTGCACTGAAGCTTTCTTT
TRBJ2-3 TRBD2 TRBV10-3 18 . CAISELQRGASGTDTQYF TGTGCCATCAGTGAGCTCCAGCGGGGGGCTTCCGGCACAGATACGCAGTATTTT
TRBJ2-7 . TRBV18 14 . CASSPPGVGSEQYF TGTGCCAGCTCACCTCCAGGGGTGGGATCCGAGCAGTACTTC
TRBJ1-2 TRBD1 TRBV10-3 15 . CAISETPDRAFGYTF TGTGCCATCAGTGAAACTCCCGACAGGGCCTTTGGCTACACCTTC
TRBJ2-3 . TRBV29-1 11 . CSVDLQDTQYF TGCAGCGTGGACTTACAAGATACGCAGTATTTT
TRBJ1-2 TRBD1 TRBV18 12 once CASSRQGYGYTF TGTGCCAGCTCACGACAGGGCTATGGCTACACCTTC
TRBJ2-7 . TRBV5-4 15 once CASSSAAGLSYEQYF TGTGCCAGCAGCTCAGCTGCAGGGCTTTCCTACGAGCAGTACTTC
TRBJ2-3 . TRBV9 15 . CASSAFLTSTDTQYF TGTGCCAGCAGCGCCTTCCTGACTAGCACAGATACGCAGTATTTT
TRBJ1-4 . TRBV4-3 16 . CASSQDSRREDEKLFF TGCGCCAGCAGCCAAGATTCTCGCAGGGAGGATGAAAAACTGTTTTTT
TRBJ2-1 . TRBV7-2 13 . CASTPRGANEQFF TGTGCCAGCACACCCCGGGGGGCGAATGAGCAGTTCTTC
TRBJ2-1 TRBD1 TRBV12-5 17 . CASGLVRGGEEYNEQFF TGTGCTAGTGGTTTGGTACGAGGGGGCGAGGAGTACAATGAGCAGTTCTTC
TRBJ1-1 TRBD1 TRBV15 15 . CATSGTGWRNTEAFF TGTGCCACCAGCGGGACAGGGTGGCGAAACACTGAAGCTTTCTTT
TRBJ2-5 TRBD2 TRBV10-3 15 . CAISEKGTRAETQYF TGTGCCATCAGTGAGAAAGGGACTAGGGCAGAGACCCAGTACTTC
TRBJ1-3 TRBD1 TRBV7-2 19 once CASSWDRVDQSLSGNTIYF TGTGCCAGCAGCTGGGACAGGGTCGATCAATCCCTCTCTGGAAACACCATATATTTT
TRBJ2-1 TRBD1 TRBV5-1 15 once CASSFRTGSYNEQFF TGCGCCAGCAGCTTTAGGACAGGGTCCTACAATGAGCAGTTCTTC
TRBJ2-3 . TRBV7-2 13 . CASSLGSLDTQYF TGTGCCAGCAGCTTAGGGAGTTTAGATACGCAGTATTTT
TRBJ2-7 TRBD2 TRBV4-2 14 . CASSPGLSSYEQYF TGTGCCAGCAGCCCGGGACTAAGCTCCTACGAGCAGTACTTC
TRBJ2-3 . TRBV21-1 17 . CASSDETLASSTDTQYF TGTGCCAGCAGCGACGAAACTCTAGCGTCTAGCACAGATACGCAGTATTTT
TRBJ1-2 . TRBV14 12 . CASSLQDSGYTF TGTGCCAGCAGCCTACAGGATTCTGGCTACACCTTC
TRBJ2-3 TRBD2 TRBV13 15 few CASRQRGGQLYTQYF TGTGCCAGCAGGCAGCGGGGGGGCCAATTATATACGCAGTATTTT
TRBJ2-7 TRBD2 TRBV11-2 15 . CASSFRGGFSYEQYF TGTGCCAGCAGCTTCCGGGGGGGGTTCTCCTACGAGCAGTACTTC
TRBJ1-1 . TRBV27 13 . CASRSTQNTEAFF TGTGCCAGCCGATCTACCCAGAACACTGAAGCTTTCTTT
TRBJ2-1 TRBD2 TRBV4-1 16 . CASSQEKAGGYNEQFF TGCGCCAGCAGCCAAGAAAAAGCGGGGGGTTACAATGAGCAGTTCTTC
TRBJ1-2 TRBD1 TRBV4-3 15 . CASSQVGQANYGYTF TGCGCCAGCAGCCAAGTAGGACAGGCTAACTATGGCTACACCTTC
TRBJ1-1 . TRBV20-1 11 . CSARKDTEAFF TGCAGTGCGAGGAAGGACACTGAAGCTTTCTTT
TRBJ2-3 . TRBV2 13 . CARWGESTDTQYF TGTGCCAGATGGGGAGAGAGCACAGATACGCAGTATTTT
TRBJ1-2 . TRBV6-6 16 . CASSPGSSPENYGYTF TGTGCCAGCAGTCCCGGTAGTTCGCCTGAGAACTATGGCTACACCTTC
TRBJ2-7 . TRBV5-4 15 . CASSSLTGGVYEQYF TGTGCCAGCAGCTCCCTCACAGGGGGGGTCTACGAGCAGTACTTC
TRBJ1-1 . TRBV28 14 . CASSLRGQNTEAFF TGTGCCAGCAGTTTGCGGGGCCAGAACACTGAAGCTTTCTTT
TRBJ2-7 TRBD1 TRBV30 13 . CAWTGTGKYEQYF TGTGCCTGGACCGGGACAGGGAAATACGAGCAGTACTTC
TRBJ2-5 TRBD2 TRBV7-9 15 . CASSLIAGAQETQYF TGTGCCAGCAGCCTCATAGCGGGGGCTCAAGAGACCCAGTACTTC
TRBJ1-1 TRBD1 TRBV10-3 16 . CAISGRGLGMNTEAFF TGTGCCATCAGTGGTAGGGGGCTGGGGATGAACACTGAAGCTTTCTTT
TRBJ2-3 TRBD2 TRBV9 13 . CASRAGGSDTQYF TGTGCCAGCAGAGCGGGGGGATCAGATACGCAGTATTTT
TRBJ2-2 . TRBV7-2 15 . CASSFIRSNTGELFF TGTGCCAGCAGCTTTATCAGGTCGAACACCGGGGAGCTGTTTTTT
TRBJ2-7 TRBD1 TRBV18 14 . CASSQGTGAYEQYF TGTGCCAGCTCACAGGGGACAGGGGCCTACGAGCAGTACTTC
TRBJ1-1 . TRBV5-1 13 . CASSSGDSTEAFF TGCGCCAGCAGCTCAGGGGATTCTACTGAAGCTTTCTTT
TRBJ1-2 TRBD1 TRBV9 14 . CASSPQTGVYGYTF TGTGCCAGCAGCCCGCAGACAGGGGTCTATGGCTACACCTTC
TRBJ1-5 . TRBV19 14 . CASSFRESNQPQHF TGTGCCAGTAGTTTCCGGGAGAGCAATCAGCCCCAGCATTTT